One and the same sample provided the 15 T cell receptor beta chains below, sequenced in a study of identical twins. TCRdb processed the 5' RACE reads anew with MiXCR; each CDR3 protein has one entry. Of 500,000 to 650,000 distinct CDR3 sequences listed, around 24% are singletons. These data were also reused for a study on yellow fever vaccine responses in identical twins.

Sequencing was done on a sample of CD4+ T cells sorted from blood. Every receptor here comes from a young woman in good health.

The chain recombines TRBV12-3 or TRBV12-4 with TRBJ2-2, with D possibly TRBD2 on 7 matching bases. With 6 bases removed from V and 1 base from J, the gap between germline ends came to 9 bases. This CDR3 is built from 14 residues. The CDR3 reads CASRGGVNTGELFF. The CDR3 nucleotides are TGTGCCAGCAGAGGGGGGGTGAACACCGGGGAGCTGTTTTTT.

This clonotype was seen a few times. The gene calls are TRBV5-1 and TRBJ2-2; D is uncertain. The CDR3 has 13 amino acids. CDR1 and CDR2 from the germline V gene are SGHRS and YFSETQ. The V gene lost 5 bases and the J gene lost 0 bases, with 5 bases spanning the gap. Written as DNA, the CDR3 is TGCGCCAGCAGTGCTGCGAACACCGGGGAGCTGTTTTTT. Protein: CASSAANTGELFF.

The CDR3 nucleotides are TGTGCCAGCAGTACTAGCGGGGGGGTCTATGAGCAGTTCTTC. Translated: CASSTSGGVYEQFF. The J gene is TRBJ2-1, the V gene TRBV12-3 or TRBV12-4; 13 bases are shared with TRBD2. Unmatched junction bases numbered 3, after V lost 5 bases and J lost 8 bases. This CDR3 contains 14 residues.

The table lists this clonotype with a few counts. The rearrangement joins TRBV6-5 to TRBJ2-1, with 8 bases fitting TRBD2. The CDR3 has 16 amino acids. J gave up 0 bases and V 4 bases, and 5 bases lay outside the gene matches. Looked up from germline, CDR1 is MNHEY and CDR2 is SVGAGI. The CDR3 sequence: CASSFLSGGSYNEQFF. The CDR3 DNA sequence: TGTGCCAGCAGTTTCCTCAGCGGGGGCTCCTACAATGAGCAGTTCTTC.

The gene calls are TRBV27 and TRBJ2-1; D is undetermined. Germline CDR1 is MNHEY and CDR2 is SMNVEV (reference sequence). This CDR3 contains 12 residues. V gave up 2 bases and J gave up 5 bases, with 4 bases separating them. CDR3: CASSLNHNEQFF. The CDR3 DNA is TGTGCCAGCAGTTTAAACCACAATGAGCAGTTCTTC.

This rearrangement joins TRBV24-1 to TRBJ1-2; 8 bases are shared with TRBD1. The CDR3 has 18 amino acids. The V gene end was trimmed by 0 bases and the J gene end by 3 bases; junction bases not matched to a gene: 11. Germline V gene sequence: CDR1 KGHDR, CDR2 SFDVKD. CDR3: CATSDLGRDRKEHYGYTF. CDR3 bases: TGTGCCACCAGTGATTTGGGCCGGGACAGGAAGGAGCACTATGGCTACACCTTC.

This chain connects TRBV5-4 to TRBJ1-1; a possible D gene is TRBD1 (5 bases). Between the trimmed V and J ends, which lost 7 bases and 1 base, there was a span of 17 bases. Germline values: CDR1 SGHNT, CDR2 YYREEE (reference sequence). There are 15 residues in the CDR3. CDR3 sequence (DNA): TGTGCCAGCGCCCCGGCTCGGGGCCCGAACACTGAAGCTTTCTTT. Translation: CASAPARGPNTEAFF.

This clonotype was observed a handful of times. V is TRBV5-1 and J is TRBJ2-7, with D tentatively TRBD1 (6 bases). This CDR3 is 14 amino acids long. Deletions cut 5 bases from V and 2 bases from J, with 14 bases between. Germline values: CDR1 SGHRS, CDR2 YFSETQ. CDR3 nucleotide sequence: TGCGCCAGCAGACCTGGACAGAATACCTACGAGCAGTACTTC. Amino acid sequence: CASRPGQNTYEQYF.

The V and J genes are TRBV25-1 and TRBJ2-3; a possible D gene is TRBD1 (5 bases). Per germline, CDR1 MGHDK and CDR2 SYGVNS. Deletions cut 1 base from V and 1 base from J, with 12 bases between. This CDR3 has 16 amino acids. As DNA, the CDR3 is TGTGCCAGCAGTGAATCGCAGGGCTGGGGCACAGATACGCAGTATTTT. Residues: CASSESQGWGTDTQYF.

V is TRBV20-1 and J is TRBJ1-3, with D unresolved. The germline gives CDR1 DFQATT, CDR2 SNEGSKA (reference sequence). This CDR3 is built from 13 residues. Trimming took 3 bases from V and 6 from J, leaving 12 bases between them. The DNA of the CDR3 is TGCAGTGCTAGGGTCGTGGTCCAAAACACCATATATTTT. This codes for CSARVVVQNTIYF.

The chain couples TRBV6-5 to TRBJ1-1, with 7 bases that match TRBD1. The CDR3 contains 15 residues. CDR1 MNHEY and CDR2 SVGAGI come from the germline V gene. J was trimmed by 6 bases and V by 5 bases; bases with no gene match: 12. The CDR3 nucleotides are TGTGCCAGCAGTCCCTCGTTAGGGGGCTTTGCTGAAGCTTTCTTT. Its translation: CASSPSLGGFAEAFF.

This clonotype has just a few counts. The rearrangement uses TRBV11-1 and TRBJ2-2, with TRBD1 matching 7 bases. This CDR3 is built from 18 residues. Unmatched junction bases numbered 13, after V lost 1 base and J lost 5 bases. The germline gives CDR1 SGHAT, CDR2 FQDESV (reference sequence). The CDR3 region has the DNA TGTGCCAGCAGCTTAGGTGTGACGACAGGGATCAATACCGGGGAGCTGTTTTTT. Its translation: CASSLGVTTGINTGELFF.

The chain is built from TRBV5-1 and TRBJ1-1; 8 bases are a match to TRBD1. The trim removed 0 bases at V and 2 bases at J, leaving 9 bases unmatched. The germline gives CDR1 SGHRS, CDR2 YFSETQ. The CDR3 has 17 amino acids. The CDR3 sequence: CASSLAGQGSLNTEAFF. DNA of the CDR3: TGCGCCAGCAGCTTGGCTGGACAGGGAAGTTTAAACACTGAAGCTTTCTTT.

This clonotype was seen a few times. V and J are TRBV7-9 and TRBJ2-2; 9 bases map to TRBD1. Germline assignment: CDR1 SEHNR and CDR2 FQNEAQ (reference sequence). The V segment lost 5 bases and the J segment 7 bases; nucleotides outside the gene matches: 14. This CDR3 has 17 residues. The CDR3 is CASSPRYRTGVGGELFF. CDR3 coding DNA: TGTGCCAGCAGCCCAAGATATCGGACAGGGGTTGGCGGGGAGCTGTTTTTT.

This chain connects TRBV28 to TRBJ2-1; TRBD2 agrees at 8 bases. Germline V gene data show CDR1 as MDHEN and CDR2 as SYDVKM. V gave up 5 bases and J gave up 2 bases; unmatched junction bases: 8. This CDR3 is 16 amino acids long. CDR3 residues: CASSPAGRGTYNEQFF. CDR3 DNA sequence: TGTGCCAGCAGTCCCGCCGGGAGGGGGACCTACAATGAGCAGTTCTTC. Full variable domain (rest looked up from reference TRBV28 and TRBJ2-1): DVKVTQSSRYLVKRTGEKVFLECVQDMDHENMFWYRQDPGLGLRLIYFSYDVKMKEKGDIPEGYSVSREKKERFSLILESASTNQTSMYLCASSPAGRGTYNEQFFGPGTRLTVL.